One and the same sample provided the 7 T cell receptor beta chains below, sequenced in a study of T cells in Graves' hyperthyroidism and ophthalmopathy. RNA transcripts provided the source from which TCR beta CDR3 regions were amplified. The TCR CDR3 first-round RT-PCR relied on the HTBI primer set. MiXCR, applied by TCRdb to the multiplex PCR reads, yields one record per CDR3 protein. Of roughly 380,000 distinct CDR3 sequences listed, approximately 15% are singletons. Sequenced input: blood. These TCRs come from a woman aged 55-75 years with Graves' hyperthyroidism.

This clonotype was seen a handful of times. The gene calls are TRBV5-4 and TRBJ2-5; TRBD2 might be the D (6 bases). The CDR3 length is 16 residues. Trimming left V 4 bases short and J 4 bases short, with 20 bases between. The V gene's germline CDR1 is SGHNT and CDR2 YYREEE (reference sequence). In nucleotides, the CDR3 is TGTGCCAGCAGCCCCGAGCCATCGGGGACTCTAGAGACCCAGTACTTC. Encoded protein: CASSPEPSGTLETQYF.

To note about this clonotype: Since a much larger clone is just one base distant, this may be a read error. The J gene is TRBJ1-5, the V gene TRBV12-3 or TRBV12-4, with 11 bases aligning to TRBD1. The CDR3 is 14 amino acids. The CDR3 nucleotides read TGTGTCATACGATGGGACAGGGGGGGTCAGCCCCAGCATTTT. It yields the protein CVIRWDRGGQPQHF.

The chain links TRBV19 to TRBJ2-2; D gene uncertain. V was shortened by 2 bases and J by 5 bases, with 12 bases between the two germline ends. This CDR3 contains 15 residues. Germline values: CDR1 LNHDA, CDR2 SQIVND (reference sequence). CDR3 nucleotides: TGTGCCAGTAGTATAACGCTAAAACAAACCGGGGAGCTGTTTTTT. Its translation: CASSITLKQTGELFF.

This clonotype was detected many times. The genes are TRBV11-2 and TRBJ2-7, with TRBD2 matching over 8 bases. Germline values: CDR1 SGHAT, CDR2 FQNNGV. The CDR3 length is 15 residues. V lost 4 bases, J lost 3 bases, and 8 bases stayed unmatched. Here the CDR3 reads CASSSLLAVRYEQYF. CDR3 nucleotide sequence: TGTGCCAGCAGCTCCCTACTAGCGGTCCGCTACGAGCAGTACTTC.

This clonotype was observed at least ten times. The chain joins TRBV12-3 or TRBV12-4 to TRBJ2-5, with TRBD1 matching 10 bases. Trimming took 3 bases from V and 2 from J; bases not matched to a gene: 3. This CDR3 spans 15 amino acids. In DNA form, the CDR3 reads TGTGCCAGCAGTTTGTCGGGACAGGGGCAAGAGACCCAGTACTTC. This codes for CASSLSGQGQETQYF.

V is TRBV10-3 and J is TRBJ2-3, with D unclear. The V gene lost 4 bases and the J gene lost 6 bases, with 11 bases spanning the gap. Germline-derived CDR1 and CDR2 are ENHRY and SYGVKD. The CDR3 consists of 13 residues. The CDR3 coding sequence is TGTGCCATCAGTGGGGTCGAGTCGGATACGCAGTATTTT. Protein product: CAISGVESDTQYF.

This clonotype was counted many times. The gene calls are TRBV11-2 and TRBJ2-5, with D perhaps TRBD2 (6 bases). The germline V and J ends were trimmed by 5 bases and 2 bases, with 15 bases remaining between them. The CDR3 has 15 residues. Looked up from germline, CDR1 is SGHAT and CDR2 is FQNNGV. The DNA for the CDR3 is TGTGCCAGCAGCCTTCCGGGGCTAGCGCAAGAGACCCAGTACTTC. Its protein product is CASSLPGLAQETQYF.